The entry below describes one TCR beta chain. The data were obtained in a study of blood T cells in healthy people across ages. A sample-barcoded 5' primer and a J-beta primer mix were used in a second PCR of roughly 7 to 11 cycles. In TCRdb, the 5' RACE reads were re-called with MiXCR into one record per CDR3 protein. Of around 1.5 million distinct CDR3 sequences in the sample, 42% were seen once. The V and J ends lost 3 bases and 2 bases respectively, with 15 bases between them. CDR1 is DFQATT, CDR2 SNEGSKA, per germline (reference sequence). This CDR3 has 15 amino acids. The receptor comes from a woman between 18 and 29 years old in good health. The sequenced sample consisted of blood. The J gene is TRBJ2-3, the V gene TRBV20-1; D possibly matches TRBD1 or TRBD2 (5 bases each). The CDR3 region is CSARGPEFVTDTQYF. The CDR3 nucleotides read TGCAGTGCTAGGGGACCGGAGTTTGTCACAGATACGCAGTATTTT.